The next 32 T cell receptor beta chains were all read from a single sample in a study of blood T cell repertoires in COVID-19. TCRdb keeps only in-frame clones here, not all; method: immunoSEQ multiplex PCR. The sample lists 250,000 or so clones; more than 70% were seen once. Material for sequencing was peripheral blood. Every receptor here comes from a middle-aged woman who had recovered from COVID-19.

The rearrangement joins TRBV30 to TRBJ1-2; weak D call: TRBD1 (6 bases). The germline CDR1 and CDR2 sequences are GTSNPN and SVGIG (reference sequence). The CDR3 has 14 amino acids. V shed 4 bases and J shed 8 bases, with 20 bases lying between them. CDR3 nucleotides: TGTGCCTGGATTGGGGGGGGGCCTATGGCGGGCTACACCTTC. As protein: CAWIGGGPMAGYTF. The full variable domain, its missing parts supplied by reference TRBV30 and TRBJ1-2, is SQTIHQWPATLVQPVGSPLSLECTVEGTSNPNLYWYRQAAGRGLQLLFYSVGIGQISSEVPQNLSASRPQDRQFILSSKKLLLSDSGFYLCAWIGGGPMAGYTFGSGTRLTVV.

The chain links TRBV6-2 or TRBV6-3 to TRBJ2-5, with D perhaps matching TRBD2 (6 bases). The CDR3 loop spans 16 amino acids. Trimming stripped 4 bases from V and 7 bases from J, with 22 bases between. Germline V gene sequence: CDR1 MNHEY, CDR2 SVGEGT. CDR3: CASSFPQRTEGGTQYF. Here the CDR3 DNA reads TGTGCCAGCAGTTTTCCCCAGCGGACGGAGGGTGGGACCCAGTACTTC.

This rearrangement joins TRBV19 to TRBJ2-7, with 10 bases identical to TRBD2. There are 16 residues in the CDR3. V shed 3 bases and J 2 bases; nucleotides not matched to a gene: 7. Germline assignment: CDR1 LNHDA and CDR2 SQIVND (reference sequence). The CDR3 nucleotides read TGTGCCAGTAGTATGAGTTTCGGACTAGCGGCCTACGAGCAGTACTTC. Protein sequence: CASSMSFGLAAYEQYF.

The chain employs TRBV30 and TRBJ1-6; 8 bases line up with TRBD1. The J segment lost 9 bases and the V segment lost 6 bases, leaving 16 bases of the junction unmatched. This CDR3 is 16 amino acids long. Germline lookup yields CDR1 GTSNPN and CDR2 SVGIG (reference sequence). The DNA of the CDR3 is TGTGCCTGCCAAATGCAGGGGGCGACGGTCGGTTCACCCCTCCACTTT. It is translated as CACQMQGATVGSPLHF. Full variable domain (remainder filled in from reference TRBV30 and TRBJ1-6): SQTIHQWPATLVQPVGSPLSLECTVEGTSNPNLYWYRQAAGRGLQLLFYSVGIGQISSEVPQNLSASRPQDRQFILSSKKLLLSDSGFYLCACQMQGATVGSPLHFGNGTRLTVT.

Only one count was recorded for this clone. J is TRBJ1-5 and V is TRBV5-6, with a weak D call TRBD1 (5 bases). Per germline, CDR1 SGHDT and CDR2 YYEEEE. Trimming left V 0 bases short and J 2 bases short, with 9 bases between. The CDR3 contains 15 residues. The CDR3, as DNA: TGTGCCAGCAGCTTGGGGGGCCGGGGCAATCAGCCCCAGCATTTT. This encodes CASSLGGRGNQPQHF.

The chain employs TRBV12-3 or TRBV12-4 and TRBJ1-5; 8 bases match TRBD1. The CDR3 contains 12 residues. Trimming at V came to 5 bases and at J to 12 bases, leaving 6 bases not matched to a gene. CDR3 coding DNA: TGTGCCAGCAGTCCCCGGACAGGGCACCAGCATTTT. Amino acids: CASSPRTGHQHF.

This clone has a handful of counts. The chain joins TRBV24-1 to TRBJ1-1; D is uncertain. The CDR3 is 16 amino acids. The germline V gene has CDR1 KGHDR and CDR2 SFDVKD. The V end was cut by 4 bases, the J end by 0 bases, with 14 bases between. CDR3 region: CATSESGSPMNTEAFF. Here the CDR3 DNA reads TGTGCCACCAGTGAAAGCGGCAGCCCCATGAACACTGAAGCTTTCTTT.

The rearrangement joins TRBV10-1 to TRBJ1-1; possible D gene TRBD1, 5 bases. Looked up from germline, CDR1 is WNHNN and CDR2 is SYGVQD (reference sequence). The V end lost 4 bases, the J end lost 0 bases, and 6 bases lay between the germline ends. CDR3 size: 13 residues. CDR3 DNA: TGCGCCAGCAGTGGGGACTTGAACACTGAAGCTTTCTTT. Translation: CASSGDLNTEAFF.

The chain links TRBV2 to TRBJ2-1, with D perhaps matching TRBD1 (6 bases). Trimming removed 6 bases from V and 15 bases from J, with 15 bases in between. Germline V CDR1 and CDR2: SNHLY, FYNNEI. The CDR3 is 11 amino acids. CDR3 in DNA: TGTGCCAGCAGGGCTGGCAGGGGCCCGTTCTTC. Protein product: CASRAGRGPFF.

The chain uses TRBV4-1 and TRBJ2-7, with D possibly TRBD2 on 5 matching bases. V was clipped by 4 bases and J by 2 bases, with 18 bases between them. CDR3 length: 16 amino acids. Germline CDR1 and CDR2: MGHRA and YSYEKL. The CDR3 sequence: CASSRGLLTAAYEQYF. In DNA, the CDR3 is TGCGCCAGCAGCCGAGGACTCCTGACCGCCGCCTACGAGCAGTACTTC.

V is TRBV5-1 and J is TRBJ2-5; 11 bases map to TRBD1. The V segment lost 4 bases and the J segment 4 bases; nucleotides outside the gene matches: 12. Germline V lookup: CDR1 SGHRS, CDR2 YFSETQ. The CDR3 has 17 residues. The CDR3 region has the DNA TGCGCCAGCAGCCCCGGACCGGGACAGGGGGGGGGAGAGACCCAGTACTTC. Its translation: CASSPGPGQGGGETQYF.

Comments on this clone: This sample includes further DNA sequences coding for the same CDR3. The rearrangement links TRBV6-2 or TRBV6-3 to TRBJ1-1; D possibly corresponds to TRBD1 (5 bases). V was clipped by 0 bases and J by 1 base, with 9 bases between them. Germline assignment: CDR1 MNHEY and CDR2 SVGEGT. The CDR3 is made up of 15 amino acids. The CDR3 region has the DNA TGTGCCAGCAGTTACTCGGGGCAGGGGAACACTGAAGCTTTCTTT. Translating gives CASSYSGQGNTEAFF.

The chain joins TRBV7-6 to TRBJ2-3; 7 nucleotides match TRBD1. Trimming removed 5 bases from V and 4 bases from J; junction bases left unmatched: 9. Germline CDR1 and CDR2: SGHVS and FNYEAQ. This CDR3 spans 15 amino acids. For the CDR3, the DNA is TGTGCCAGCAGCCGGACAGGTTCGGGCCCAGATACGCAGTATTTT. This sequence encodes CASSRTGSGPDTQYF.

The chain uses TRBV6-6 and TRBJ2-1, with 12 bases aligning to TRBD2. Looked up from germline, CDR1 is MNHNY and CDR2 is SVGAGI (reference sequence). V shed 4 bases, J shed 9 bases, and the junction held 4 bases outside the gene matches. This CDR3 has 14 residues. CDR3 nucleotides: TGTGCCAGCAGTTTCCTAGCGGGAGGGGGTGAGCAGTTCTTC. As protein: CASSFLAGGGEQFF.

The chain employs TRBV24-1 and TRBJ1-2; a weak D match, TRBD1 (6 bases). V shed 5 bases and J shed 4 bases, with 16 bases lying between them. Germline CDR1 is KGHDR and CDR2 is SFDVKD. The CDR3 consists of 15 residues. CDR3 DNA sequence: TGTGCCACCAGTGCGCCGGGGGGGGCTGGCTATGGCTACACCTTC. This codes for CATSAPGGAGYGYTF.

The chain recombines TRBV19 with TRBJ2-2; 10 nucleotides line up with TRBD2. Trimming removed 7 bases from V and 1 base from J; junction bases left unmatched: 12. This CDR3 has 18 residues. Germline V gives CDR1 LNHDA, CDR2 SQIVND (reference sequence). Here the CDR3 reads CASNNWGLARGNTGELFF. CDR3 in DNA: TGTGCCAGTAATAACTGGGGACTAGCGCGAGGGAACACCGGGGAGCTGTTTTTT.

This chain joins TRBV29-1 and TRBJ1-2; D is ambiguous. The CDR3 runs 18 residues. CDR1 is SQVTM and CDR2 is ANQGSEA in the germline V gene. V dropped 6 bases and J dropped 2 bases, with 28 bases sitting between them. The CDR3 coding sequence is TGCAGCGTCCCTACAACAGCGGCCCTCCTAACTGGGAACTATGGCTACACCTTC. The encoded protein is CSVPTTAALLTGNYGYTF.

V usage is TRBV29-1 and J usage is TRBJ2-1, with 9 bases matching TRBD1. J was trimmed by 4 bases and V by 7 bases; bases with no gene match: 5. This CDR3 is 13 amino acids long. Germline-derived CDR1 and CDR2 are SQVTM and ANQGSEA. CDR3 residues: CSGGTGRYNEQFF. The CDR3, as DNA: TGCAGCGGGGGGACAGGGCGGTACAATGAGCAGTTCTTC.

The chain has TRBV18 and TRBJ1-2, with D possibly matching TRBD1 (5 bases). The germline V gene has CDR1 KGHSH and CDR2 LQKENI. V shed 2 bases and J shed 2 bases, with 12 bases lying between them. This CDR3 has 15 amino acids. CDR3 coding DNA: TGTGCCAGCTCACCAGGGGCAGCTGTAAACTATGGCTACACCTTC. This translates into CASSPGAAVNYGYTF.

The chain couples TRBV6-6 to TRBJ2-7; 7 nucleotides line up with TRBD2. The V segment lost 5 bases and the J segment 5 bases; nucleotides outside the gene matches: 12. The CDR3 has 15 residues. Germline V gene data show CDR1 as MNHNY and CDR2 as SVGAGI (reference sequence). The CDR3 protein is CASSQIAGRRDEQYF. In nucleotides, the CDR3 is TGTGCCAGCAGTCAGATAGCGGGCCGGCGTGACGAGCAGTACTTC.

The chain links TRBV19 to TRBJ2-2; D perhaps matches TRBD1 (5 bases). V was shortened by 6 bases and J by 3 bases, with 14 bases between the two germline ends. Germline V gene lookup returns CDR1 LNHDA and CDR2 SQIVND (reference sequence). This CDR3 region has 15 residues. CDR3 protein: CASSRPDTHTGELFF. CDR3 sequence (DNA): TGTGCCAGTAGCCGACCGGACACTCACACCGGGGAGCTGTTTTTT.

As to this clone: Other DNA sequences of this sample code for an identical CDR3. The chain recombines TRBV30 with TRBJ1-2; D unresolved. Trimming shortened V by 0 bases and J by 4 bases, and 6 bases separated the two germline ends. Germline V gene sequence: CDR1 GTSNPN, CDR2 SVGIG (reference sequence). The CDR3 sequence is 12 residues long. Here the CDR3 DNA reads TGTGCCTGGAGTGTTTCCGGCTATGGCTACACCTTC. Protein: CAWSVSGYGYTF. Full variable domain (remainder filled in from reference TRBV30 and TRBJ1-2): SQTIHQWPATLVQPVGSPLSLECTVEGTSNPNLYWYRQAAGRGLQLLFYSVGIGQISSEVPQNLSASRPQDRQFILSSKKLLLSDSGFYLCAWSVSGYGYTFGSGTRLTVV.

This chain uses TRBV6-5 with TRBJ1-1; D perhaps matches TRBD1 (6 bases). CDR1 and CDR2 (germline): MNHEY, SVGAGI. Trimming pared 4 bases from V and 10 bases from J, leaving 16 bases between. The CDR3 consists of 13 residues. The DNA of the CDR3 is TGTGCCAGCAGTTTTCCAGGCCAGGGGACAGCTTTCTTT. Translating it yields CASSFPGQGTAFF.

This sequence joins TRBV4-2 and TRBJ2-2, with 12 bases fitting TRBD2. The germline V gene has CDR1 LGHNA and CDR2 YNFKEQ. This CDR3 has 17 residues. V was pared by 4 bases and J by 3 bases, with 6 bases of the junction left unmatched. DNA for the CDR3: TGTGCCAGCAGCCCCCGACTAGCGGGAGTCGACACCGGGGAGCTGTTTTTT. Its translation is CASSPRLAGVDTGELFF.

This clone was counted once. The chain couples TRBV9 to TRBJ2-2, with 8 positions matching TRBD2. Germline CDR1 reads SGDLS; CDR2 reads YYNGEE. The V segment lost 4 bases and the J segment 2 bases; nucleotides outside the gene matches: 7. The CDR3 consists of 16 residues. The CDR3 DNA is TGTGCCAGCAGCTCACATAGCGGGGTAAACACCGGGGAGCTGTTTTTT. Translated, it gives CASSSHSGVNTGELFF. Full variable domain (rest looked up from reference TRBV9 and TRBJ2-2): DSGVTQTPKHLITATGQRVTLRCSPRSGDLSVYWYQQSLDQGLQFLIQYYNGEERAKGNILERFSAQQFPDLHSELNLSSLELGDSALYFCASSSHSGVNTGELFFGEGSRLTVL.

The chain employs TRBV6-4 and TRBJ2-1; 11 bases map to TRBD2. Germline V gene data show CDR1 as MRHNA and CDR2 as SNTAGT. Unmatched junction bases numbered 9, after V lost 5 bases and J lost 9 bases. The CDR3 has 15 residues. CDR3 residues: CASSIVAGGPREQFF. DNA of the CDR3: TGTGCCAGCAGTATAGTAGCGGGAGGGCCGCGTGAGCAGTTCTTC.

The chain uses TRBV14 and TRBJ1-2; 9 bases map to TRBD1. This CDR3 has 18 amino acids. V was pared by 3 bases and J by 7 bases, with 18 bases of the junction left unmatched. Germline V gene lookup returns CDR1 SGHDN and CDR2 FVKESK. The CDR3 loop is CASSQKGWDRDGSAGYTF. CDR3 nucleotide sequence: TGTGCCAGCAGCCAGAAAGGGTGGGACAGGGACGGGTCAGCTGGCTACACCTTC.

This chain links TRBV6-5 with TRBJ2-5; the match to TRBD2 covers 10 bases. The V gene end was trimmed by 7 bases and the J gene end by 5 bases; junction bases not matched to a gene: 4. The CDR3 runs to 13 residues. Germline CDR1 reads MNHEY; CDR2 reads SVGAGI. The CDR3 nucleotides read TGTGCCAGCAACAGCGGGAGGGTGGAGACCCAGTACTTC. Its translation is CASNSGRVETQYF.

The chain couples TRBV20-1 to TRBJ2-1; possible D gene TRBD1, 5 bases. V was cut by 6 bases and J by 9 bases, with 12 bases left in between. Germline CDR1 reads DFQATT; CDR2 reads SNEGSKA (reference sequence). The CDR3 runs to 11 residues. CDR3 bases: TGCAGTGCCTTGCTAGGGGCTGAGCAGTTCTTC. This translates into CSALLGAEQFF.

The CDR3 nucleotides read TGTGCCATCAAGACTAGCACAGATACGCAGTATTTT. Translation gives CAIKTSTDTQYF. The chain has TRBV10-3 and TRBJ2-3; no reliable D call. Trimming removed 7 bases at V and 0 bases at J, with 5 bases between. Germline assignment: CDR1 ENHRY and CDR2 SYGVKD. The CDR3 has 12 amino acids.

This chain joins TRBV7-2 and TRBJ1-1, with TRBD1 matching 8 bases. This CDR3 is 15 amino acids long. Germline V gene data show CDR1 as SGHTA and CDR2 as FQGNSA. Unmatched junction bases numbered 6, after V lost 2 bases and J lost 4 bases. Here the CDR3 DNA reads TGTGCCAGCAGCTTATGGGGACAGGCGACCACTGAAGCTTTCTTT. Its translation is CASSLWGQATTEAFF.

The rearrangement links TRBV14 to TRBJ1-2, with a tentative D call TRBD1 (5 bases). Trimming pared 3 bases from V and 6 bases from J, leaving 11 bases between. Looked up from germline, CDR1 is SGHDN and CDR2 is FVKESK. The CDR3 is made up of 13 amino acids. CDR3: CASSQRQSDGYTF. The CDR3, as DNA: TGTGCCAGCAGCCAGAGACAGAGCGATGGCTACACCTTC.